Described below is a single TCR beta chain sequence and its context. Its antigen is not identified. CDR3 length equals 16 residues. In germline, CDR1 is SGHRS, CDR2 YFSETQ. V shed 5 bases and J 3 bases; nucleotides not matched to a gene: 6. Extraction yielded at least 6 micrograms of total RNA per sample. This sample is drawn from a study of blood T cells in healthy people across ages. Study results and caveats: With age, beta diversity per million T cells declined roughly linearly, significantly by roughly 40.

A J-beta primer mix and a sample-barcoded 5' primer were used in a second PCR of roughly 6 to 11 cycles. TCRdb re-analysed the 5' RACE reads in MiXCR, keeping a single row per CDR3 protein. The data show about 730,000 distinct CDR3 sequences, roughly 43% seen once. The sample was blood. This receptor was taken from a woman in her fifties or sixties in good health. The chain has TRBV5-1 and TRBJ2-2; 11 nucleotides align to TRBD2. CDR3 in amino acids: CASRNLAGGDTGELFF. CDR3 DNA: TGCGCCAGCAGGAATCTAGCGGGGGGCGACACCGGGGAGCTGTTTTTT.